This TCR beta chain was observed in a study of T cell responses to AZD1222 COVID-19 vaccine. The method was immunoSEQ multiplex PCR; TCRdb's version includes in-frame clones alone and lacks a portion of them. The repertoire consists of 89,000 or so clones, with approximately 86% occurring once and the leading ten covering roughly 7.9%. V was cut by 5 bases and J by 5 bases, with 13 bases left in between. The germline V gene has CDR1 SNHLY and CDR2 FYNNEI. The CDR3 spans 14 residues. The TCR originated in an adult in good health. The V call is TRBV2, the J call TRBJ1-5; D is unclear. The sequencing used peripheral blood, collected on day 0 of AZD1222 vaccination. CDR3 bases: TGTGCCAGCAGTCCGGAAAGGGAGGATCAGCCCCAGCATTTT. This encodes CASSPEREDQPQHF.